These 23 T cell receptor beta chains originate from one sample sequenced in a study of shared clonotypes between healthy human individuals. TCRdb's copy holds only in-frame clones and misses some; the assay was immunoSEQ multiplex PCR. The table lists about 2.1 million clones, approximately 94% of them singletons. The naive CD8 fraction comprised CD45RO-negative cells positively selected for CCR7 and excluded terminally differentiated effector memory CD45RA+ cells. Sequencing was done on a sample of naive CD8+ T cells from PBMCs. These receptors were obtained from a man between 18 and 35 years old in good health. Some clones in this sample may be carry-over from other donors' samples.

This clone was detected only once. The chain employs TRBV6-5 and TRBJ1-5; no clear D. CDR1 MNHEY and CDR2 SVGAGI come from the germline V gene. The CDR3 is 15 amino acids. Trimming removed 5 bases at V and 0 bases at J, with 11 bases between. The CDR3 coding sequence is TGTGCCAGCAGTCCGCGGGCGACTAGCAATCAGCCCCAGCATTTT. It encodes CASSPRATSNQPQHF.

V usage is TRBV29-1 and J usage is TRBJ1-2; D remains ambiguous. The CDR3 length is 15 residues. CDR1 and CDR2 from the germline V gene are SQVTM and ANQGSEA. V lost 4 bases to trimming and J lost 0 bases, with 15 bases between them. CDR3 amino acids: CSVGGYTESNYGYTF. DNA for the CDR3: TGCAGCGTTGGGGGTTACACAGAATCTAACTATGGCTACACCTTC. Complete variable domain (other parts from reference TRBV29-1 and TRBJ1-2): SAVISQKPSRDICQRGTSLTIQCQVDSQVTMMFWYRQQPGQSLTLIATANQGSEATYESGFVIDKFPISRPNLTFSTLTVSNMSPEDSSIYLCSVGGYTESNYGYTFGSGTRLTVV.

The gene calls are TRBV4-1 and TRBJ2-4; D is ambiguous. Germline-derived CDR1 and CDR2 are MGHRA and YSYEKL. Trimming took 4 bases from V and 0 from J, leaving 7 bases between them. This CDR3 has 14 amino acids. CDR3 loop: CASSRAIAKNIQYF. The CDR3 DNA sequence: TGCGCCAGCAGCCGAGCCATAGCCAAAAACATTCAGTACTTC.

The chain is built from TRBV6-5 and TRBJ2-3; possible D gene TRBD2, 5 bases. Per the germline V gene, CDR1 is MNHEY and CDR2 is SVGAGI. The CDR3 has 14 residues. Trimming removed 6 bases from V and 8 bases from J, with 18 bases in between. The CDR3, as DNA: TGTGCCAGCAGCAGCCCAGCGGATATCGGTACGCAGTATTTT. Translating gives CASSSPADIGTQYF.

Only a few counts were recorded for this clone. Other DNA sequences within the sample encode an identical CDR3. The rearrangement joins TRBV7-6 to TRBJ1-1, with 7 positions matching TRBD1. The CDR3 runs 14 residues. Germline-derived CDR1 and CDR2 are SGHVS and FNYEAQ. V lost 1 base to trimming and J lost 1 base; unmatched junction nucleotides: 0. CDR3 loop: CASSLGTGNTEAFF. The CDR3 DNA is TGTGCCAGCAGCTTAGGGACAGGGAACACTGAAGCTTTCTTT.

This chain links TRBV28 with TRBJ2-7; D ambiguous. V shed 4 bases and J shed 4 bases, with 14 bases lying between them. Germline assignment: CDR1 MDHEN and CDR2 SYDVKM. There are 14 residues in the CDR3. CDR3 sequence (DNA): TGTGCCAGCAGTTACCTCCCGAAGTCTTACGAGCAGTACTTC. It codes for CASSYLPKSYEQYF. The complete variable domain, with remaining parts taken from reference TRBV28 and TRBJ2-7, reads DVKVTQSSRYLVKRTGEKVFLECVQDMDHENMFWYRQDPGLGLRLIYFSYDVKMKEKGDIPEGYSVSREKKERFSLILESASTNQTSMYLCASSYLPKSYEQYFGPGTRLTVT.

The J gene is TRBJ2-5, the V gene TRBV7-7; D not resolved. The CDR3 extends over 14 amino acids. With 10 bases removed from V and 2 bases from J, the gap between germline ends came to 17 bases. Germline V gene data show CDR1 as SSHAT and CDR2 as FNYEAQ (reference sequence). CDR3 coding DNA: TGTGCCATCCGTTTCCGTGACGGGCAAGAGACCCAGTACTTC. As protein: CAIRFRDGQETQYF.

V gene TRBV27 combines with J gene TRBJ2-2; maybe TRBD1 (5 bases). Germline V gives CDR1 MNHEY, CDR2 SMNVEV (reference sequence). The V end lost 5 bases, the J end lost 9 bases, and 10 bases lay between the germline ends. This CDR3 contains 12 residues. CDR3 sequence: CASSDSHRELFF. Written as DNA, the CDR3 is TGTGCCAGCAGTGACAGCCACAGGGAGCTGTTTTTT.

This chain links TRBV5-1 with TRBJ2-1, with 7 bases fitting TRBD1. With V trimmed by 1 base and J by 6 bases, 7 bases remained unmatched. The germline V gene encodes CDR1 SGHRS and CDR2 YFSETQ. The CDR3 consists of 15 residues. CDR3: CASSLWPGGGNEQFF. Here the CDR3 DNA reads TGCGCCAGCAGCTTGTGGCCAGGGGGTGGCAATGAGCAGTTCTTC.

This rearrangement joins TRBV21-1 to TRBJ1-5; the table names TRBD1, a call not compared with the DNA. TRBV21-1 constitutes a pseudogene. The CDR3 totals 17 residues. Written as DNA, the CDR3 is TGTGCCAGCAGCAAAAAATTTTGGACAGGGGCCGATCAGCCCCAGCATTTT. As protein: CASSKKFWTGADQPQHF.

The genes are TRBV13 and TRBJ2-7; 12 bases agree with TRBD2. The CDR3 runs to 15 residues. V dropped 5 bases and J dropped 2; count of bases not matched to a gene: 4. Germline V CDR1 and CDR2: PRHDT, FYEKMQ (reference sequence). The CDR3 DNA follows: TGTGCCAGCAGCGCCAGACTAGCGGGGGCCTACGAGCAGTACTTC. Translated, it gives CASSARLAGAYEQYF.

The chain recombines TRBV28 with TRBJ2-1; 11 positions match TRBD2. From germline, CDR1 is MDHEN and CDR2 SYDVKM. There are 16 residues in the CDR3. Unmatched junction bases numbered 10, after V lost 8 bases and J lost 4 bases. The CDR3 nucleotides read TGTGCCAGCCGACCCCCTCGACTAGCGGGATACAATGAGCAGTTCTTC. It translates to CASRPPRLAGYNEQFF.

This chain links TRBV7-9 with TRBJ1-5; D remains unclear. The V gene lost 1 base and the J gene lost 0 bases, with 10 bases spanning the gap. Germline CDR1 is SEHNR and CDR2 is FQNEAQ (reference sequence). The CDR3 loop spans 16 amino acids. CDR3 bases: TGTGCCAGCAGCTTAGGGAGGCACGGTAGCAATCAGCCCCAGCATTTT. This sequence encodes CASSLGRHGSNQPQHF.

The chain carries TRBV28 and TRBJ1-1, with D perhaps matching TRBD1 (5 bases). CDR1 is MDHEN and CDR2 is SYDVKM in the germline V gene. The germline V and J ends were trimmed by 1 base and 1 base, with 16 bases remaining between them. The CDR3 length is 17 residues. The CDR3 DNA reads TGTGCCAGCAGTTTATCCTACTCGGACACGCCGAACACTGAAGCTTTCTTT. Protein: CASSLSYSDTPNTEAFF.

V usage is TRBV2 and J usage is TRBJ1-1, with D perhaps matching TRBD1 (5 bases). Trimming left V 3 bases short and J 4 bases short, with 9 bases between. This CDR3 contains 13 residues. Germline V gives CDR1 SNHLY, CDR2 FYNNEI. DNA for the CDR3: TGTGCCAGCAGTGAGGGGGTGGTCACTGAAGCTTTCTTT. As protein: CASSEGVVTEAFF.

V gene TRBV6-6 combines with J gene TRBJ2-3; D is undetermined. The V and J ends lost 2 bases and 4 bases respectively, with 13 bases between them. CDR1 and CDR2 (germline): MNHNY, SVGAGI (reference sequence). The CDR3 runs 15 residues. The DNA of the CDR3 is TGTGCCAGCAGTTACCCTTTGCAGCCAGCAGATACGCAGTATTTT. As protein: CASSYPLQPADTQYF.

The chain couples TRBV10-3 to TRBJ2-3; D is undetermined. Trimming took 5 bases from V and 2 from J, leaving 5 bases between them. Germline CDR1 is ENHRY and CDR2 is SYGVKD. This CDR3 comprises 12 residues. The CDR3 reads CAISWDTDTQYF. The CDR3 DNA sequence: TGTGCCATCAGTTGGGACACAGATACGCAGTATTTT.

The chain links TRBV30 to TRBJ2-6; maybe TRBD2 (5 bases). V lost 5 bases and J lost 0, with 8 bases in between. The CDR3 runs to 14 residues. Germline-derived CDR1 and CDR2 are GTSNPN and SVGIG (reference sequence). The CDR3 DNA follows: TGTGCCTGGGGACGGGACTCTGGGGCCAACGTCCTGACTTTC. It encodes CAWGRDSGANVLTF.

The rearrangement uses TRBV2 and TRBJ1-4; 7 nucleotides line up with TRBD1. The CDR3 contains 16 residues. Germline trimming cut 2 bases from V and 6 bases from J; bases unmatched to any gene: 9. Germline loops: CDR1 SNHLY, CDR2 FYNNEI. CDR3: CASSEIRGRIDEKLFF. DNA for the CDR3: TGTGCCAGCAGTGAAATAAGGGGGCGAATTGATGAAAAACTGTTTTTT.

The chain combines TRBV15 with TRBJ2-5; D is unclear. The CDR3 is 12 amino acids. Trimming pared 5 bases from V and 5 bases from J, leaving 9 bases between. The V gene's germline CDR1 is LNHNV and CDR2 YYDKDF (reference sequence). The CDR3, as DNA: TGTGCCACCAGCGGGATAACCGAGACCCAGTACTTC. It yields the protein CATSGITETQYF.

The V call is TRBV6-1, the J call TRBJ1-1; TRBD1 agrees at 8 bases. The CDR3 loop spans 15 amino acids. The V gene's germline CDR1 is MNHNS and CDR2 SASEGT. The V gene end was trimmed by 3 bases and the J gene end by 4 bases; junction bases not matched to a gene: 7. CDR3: CASSDTRGRATEAFF. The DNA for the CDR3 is TGTGCCAGCAGTGACACCAGGGGGCGCGCCACTGAAGCTTTCTTT.

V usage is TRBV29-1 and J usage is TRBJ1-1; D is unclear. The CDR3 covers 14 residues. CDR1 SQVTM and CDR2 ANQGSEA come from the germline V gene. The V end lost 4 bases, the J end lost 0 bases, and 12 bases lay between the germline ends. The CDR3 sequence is CSVAGFNMNTEAFF. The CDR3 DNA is TGCAGCGTTGCCGGGTTTAATATGAACACTGAAGCTTTCTTT.

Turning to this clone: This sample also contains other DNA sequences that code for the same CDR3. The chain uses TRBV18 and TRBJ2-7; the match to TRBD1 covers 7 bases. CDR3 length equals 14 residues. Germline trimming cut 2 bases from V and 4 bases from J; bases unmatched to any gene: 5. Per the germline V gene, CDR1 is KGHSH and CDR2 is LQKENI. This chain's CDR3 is CASSPRDRTYEQYF. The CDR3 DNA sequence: TGTGCCAGCTCACCAAGGGACAGAACTTACGAGCAGTACTTC.